Sequencing of this T cell receptor (beta chain) was carried out in a study of CD8 T cells in ankylosing spondylitis. This clonotype appeared a few times. TCRdb called the 5' RACE reads again in MiXCR, with one record for every CDR3 protein. The sample lists 250,000 to 350,000 distinct CDR3 sequences, less than 25% occurring once. This TCR came from a female donor with ankylosing spondylitis or in good health (not recorded which). Sequencing used blood, either unsorted or a sorted T cell fraction (not recorded which).

CDR3 bases: TGCGCCAGCAGCCTTGCCGGGCTAAACGCGCAGTTCTTC. Its protein product is CASSLAGLNAQFF. The V gene is TRBV4-3, the J gene TRBJ2-1; D uncertain. Per the germline V gene, CDR1 is LGHNA and CDR2 is YSLEER. The CDR3 runs to 13 residues. The V gene lost 4 bases and the J gene lost 12 bases, with 16 bases spanning the gap.